Shown below are 10 T cell receptor beta chains from a single sample sequenced in a study of blood T cell repertoires in COVID-19. Produced via immunoSEQ multiplex PCR; TCRdb's table is partial and in-frame only. The sample includes approximately 210,000 clones, about 91% seen only once; the top ten take 14% to 15%. The sequencing sample was made of PBMCs or T cells enriched from blood (not recorded which). These receptors were collected from a woman aged 45-65 years with acute COVID-19.

The V call is TRBV4-3, the J call TRBJ2-7, with 7 bases lining up with TRBD1. CDR1 and CDR2 (germline): LGHNA, YSLEER. The CDR3 is 15 amino acids. V lost 1 base and J lost 5; bases outside the gene matches: 8. CDR3 coding DNA: TGCGCCAGCAGCCAAGGGGACAGAGAAAGGAACGAGCAGTACTTC. It translates to CASSQGDRERNEQYF.

V is TRBV19 and J is TRBJ2-3; D is unresolved. The CDR3 is 13 amino acids. The V gene's germline CDR1 is LNHDA and CDR2 SQIVND (reference sequence). Trimming removed 3 bases at V and 11 bases at J, with 15 bases between. This chain's CDR3 is CASSIPYGAWQYF. The CDR3 DNA follows: TGTGCCAGTAGTATCCCTTACGGAGCCTGGCAGTATTTT.

Regarding this clone: Other DNA sequences of this sample code for an identical CDR3. The CDR3 sequence is CASSPQGDYGYTF. For the CDR3, the DNA is TGTGCCAGCTCACCTCAGGGTGACTATGGCTACACCTTC. V is TRBV18 and J is TRBJ1-2; D might be TRBD1 (5 bases). Trimming took 3 bases from V and 3 from J, leaving 8 bases between them. The CDR3 consists of 13 residues. CDR1 is KGHSH and CDR2 is LQKENI in the germline V gene.

V usage is TRBV7-6 and J usage is TRBJ2-3; 8 nucleotides match TRBD2. The V segment lost 2 bases and the J segment 8 bases; nucleotides outside the gene matches: 12. Germline CDR1 and CDR2: SGHVS and FNYEAQ. The CDR3 contains 16 residues. The CDR3 sequence: CASSLQTSLAGGTQYF. The CDR3 nucleotides are TGTGCCAGCAGCTTACAAACGTCCCTAGCGGGCGGTACGCAGTATTTT.

This chain links TRBV6-5 with TRBJ1-4, with TRBD1 matching over 9 bases. CDR3 length: 15 residues. With 6 bases clipped from V and 3 bases from J, the junction kept 5 bases outside the gene matches. Germline CDR1 is MNHEY and CDR2 is SVGAGI. In DNA, the CDR3 is TGTGCCAGCAGCGGGACAGGGCTTGCTAATGAAAAACTGTTTTTT. Translated: CASSGTGLANEKLFF.

Concerning this clone: This specimen includes other DNA sequences encoding the same CDR3. J is TRBJ2-3 and V is TRBV30; the match to TRBD2 covers 7 bases. Germline V gene lookup returns CDR1 GTSNPN and CDR2 SVGIG (reference sequence). The CDR3 runs 15 residues. V lost 0 bases and J lost 1; bases outside the gene matches: 4. This CDR3 reads CAWSVWLAGTDTQYF. DNA for the CDR3: TGTGCCTGGAGTGTTTGGCTAGCGGGCACAGATACGCAGTATTTT.

This clone was counted between two and nine times. The chain couples TRBV5-8 to TRBJ1-6, with no clear D. V gave up 2 bases and J gave up 13 bases, with 10 bases separating them. In germline, CDR1 is SGHTS, CDR2 YDEGEE. This CDR3 is 12 amino acids long. CDR3 in amino acids: CASSLHRKPLHF. The DNA of the CDR3 is TGTGCCAGCAGCTTACATCGTAAGCCCCTCCACTTT.

The V gene is TRBV15, the J gene TRBJ1-2, with a tentative D call TRBD1 (5 bases). Trimming pared 0 bases from V and 4 bases from J, leaving 9 bases between. This CDR3 contains 14 residues. In germline, CDR1 is LNHNV, CDR2 YYDKDF (reference sequence). CDR3 sequence reads: CATSRERGSYGYTF. CDR3 sequence (DNA): TGTGCCACCAGCAGAGAAAGGGGCAGCTATGGCTACACCTTC.

The sample holds one count of this clone. The chain joins TRBV12-3 or TRBV12-4 to TRBJ2-7; a possible D gene is TRBD2 (6 bases). The germline V and J ends were trimmed by 5 bases and 4 bases, with 12 bases remaining between them. The CDR3 length is 13 residues. CDR3 DNA: TGTGCCAGCAGTCCTCTAGCGAGTTACGAGCAGTACTTC. This gives the protein CASSPLASYEQYF.

V is TRBV9 and J is TRBJ2-3; TRBD2 matches at 7 bases. The ends lost 4 bases at V and 5 bases at J; junction bases unmatched: 19. The germline V gene has CDR1 SGDLS and CDR2 YYNGEE. The length of the CDR3 is 18 residues. CDR3 protein: CASSPSGGGLLLGDTQYF. The CDR3, as DNA: TGTGCCAGCAGCCCTAGTGGCGGGGGTCTTCTTCTGGGAGATACGCAGTATTTT.